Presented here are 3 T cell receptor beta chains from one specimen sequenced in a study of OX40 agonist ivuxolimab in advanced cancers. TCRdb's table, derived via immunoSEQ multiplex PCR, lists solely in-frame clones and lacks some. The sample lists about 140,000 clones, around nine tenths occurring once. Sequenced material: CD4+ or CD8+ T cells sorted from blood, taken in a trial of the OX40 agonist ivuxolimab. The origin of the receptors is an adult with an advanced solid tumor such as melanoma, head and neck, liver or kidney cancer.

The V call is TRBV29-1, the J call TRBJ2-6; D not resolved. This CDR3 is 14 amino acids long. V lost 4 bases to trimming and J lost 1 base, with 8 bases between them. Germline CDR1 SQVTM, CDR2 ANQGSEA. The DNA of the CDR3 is TGCAGCGTTGGAACTACATCTGGGGCCAACGTCCTGACTTTC. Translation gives CSVGTTSGANVLTF.

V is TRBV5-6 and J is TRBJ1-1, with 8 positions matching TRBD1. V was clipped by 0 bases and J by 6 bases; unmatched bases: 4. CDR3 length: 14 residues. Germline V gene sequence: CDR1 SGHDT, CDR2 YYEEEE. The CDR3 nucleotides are TGTGCCAGCAGCTTGGTACAGGGGGGTGCTGAAGCTTTCTTT. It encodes CASSLVQGGAEAFF.

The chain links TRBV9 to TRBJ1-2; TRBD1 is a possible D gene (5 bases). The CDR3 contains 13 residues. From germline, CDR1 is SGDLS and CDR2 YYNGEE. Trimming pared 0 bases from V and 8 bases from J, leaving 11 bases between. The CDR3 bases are TGTGCCAGCAGCGTAGCCCAGGGAGAGGGCTACACCTTC. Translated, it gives CASSVAQGEGYTF.